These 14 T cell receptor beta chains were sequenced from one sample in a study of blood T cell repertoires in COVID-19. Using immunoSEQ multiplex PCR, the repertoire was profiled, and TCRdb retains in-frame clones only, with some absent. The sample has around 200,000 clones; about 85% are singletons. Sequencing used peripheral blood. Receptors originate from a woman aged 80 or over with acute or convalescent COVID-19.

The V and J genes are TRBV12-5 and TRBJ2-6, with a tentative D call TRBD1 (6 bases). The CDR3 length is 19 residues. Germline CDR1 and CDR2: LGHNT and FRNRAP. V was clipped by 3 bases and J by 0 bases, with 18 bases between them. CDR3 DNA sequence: TGTGCTAGTGGTTTTGACATCAGGGGCGCCCACTCTGGGGCCAACGTCCTGACTTTC. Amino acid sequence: CASGFDIRGAHSGANVLTF.

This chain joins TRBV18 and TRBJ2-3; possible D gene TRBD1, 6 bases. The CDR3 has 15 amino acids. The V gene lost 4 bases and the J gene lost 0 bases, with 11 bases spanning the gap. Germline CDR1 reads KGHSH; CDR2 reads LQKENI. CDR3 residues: CASSLDRLSTDTQYF. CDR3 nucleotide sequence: TGTGCCAGCTCACTCGACAGGTTAAGCACAGATACGCAGTATTTT.

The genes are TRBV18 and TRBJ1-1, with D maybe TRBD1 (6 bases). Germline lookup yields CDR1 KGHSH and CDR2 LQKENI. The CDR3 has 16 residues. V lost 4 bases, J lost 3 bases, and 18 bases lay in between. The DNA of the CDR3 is TGTGCCAGCTCACTTTTTCCCCGGACAGACGACACTGAAGCTTTCTTT. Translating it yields CASSLFPRTDDTEAFF. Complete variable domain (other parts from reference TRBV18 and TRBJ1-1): NAGVMQNPRHLVRRRGQEARLRCSPMKGHSHVYWYRQLPEEGLKFMVYLQKENIIDESGMPKERFSAEFPKEGPSILRIQQVVRGDSAAYFCASSLFPRTDDTEAFFGQGTRLTVV.

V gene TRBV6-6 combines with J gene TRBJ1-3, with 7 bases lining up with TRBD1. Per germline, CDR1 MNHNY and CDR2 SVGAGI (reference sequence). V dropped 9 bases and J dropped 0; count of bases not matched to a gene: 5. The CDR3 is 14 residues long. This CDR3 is CASSGTDSGNTIYF. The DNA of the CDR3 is TGTGCCAGTTCCGGGACAGACTCTGGAAACACCATATATTTT.

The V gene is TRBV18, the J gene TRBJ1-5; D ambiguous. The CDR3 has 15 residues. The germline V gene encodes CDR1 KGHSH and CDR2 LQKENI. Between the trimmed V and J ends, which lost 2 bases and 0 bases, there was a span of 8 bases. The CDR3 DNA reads TGTGCCAGCTCACCAACGGGGAATAGCAATCAGCCCCAGCATTTT. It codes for CASSPTGNSNQPQHF.

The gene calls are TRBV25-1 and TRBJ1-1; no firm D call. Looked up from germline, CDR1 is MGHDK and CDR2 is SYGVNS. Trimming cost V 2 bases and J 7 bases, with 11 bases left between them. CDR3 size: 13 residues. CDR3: CASSEPEEIEAFF. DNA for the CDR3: TGTGCCAGCAGTGAACCCGAGGAAATTGAAGCTTTCTTT.

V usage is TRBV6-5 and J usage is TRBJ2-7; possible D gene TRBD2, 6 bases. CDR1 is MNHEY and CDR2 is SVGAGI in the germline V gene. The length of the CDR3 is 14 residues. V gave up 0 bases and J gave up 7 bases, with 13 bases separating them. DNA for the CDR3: TGTGCCAGCAGTTACTCGAGGAACGCGGGAGAGCAGTACTTC. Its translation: CASSYSRNAGEQYF.

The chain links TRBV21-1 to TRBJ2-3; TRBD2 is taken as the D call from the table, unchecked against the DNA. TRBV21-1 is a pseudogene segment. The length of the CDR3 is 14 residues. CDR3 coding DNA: TGTGCCGGCTCCCGGGGGAGCCGCACAGATACGCAGTATTTT. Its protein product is CAGSRGSRTDTQYF.

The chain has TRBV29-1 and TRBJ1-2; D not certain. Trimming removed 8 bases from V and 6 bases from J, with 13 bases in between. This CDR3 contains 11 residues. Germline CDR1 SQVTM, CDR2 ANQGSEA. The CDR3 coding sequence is TGCAGCTCGGACGGCGGTGATGGCTACACCTTC. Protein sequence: CSSDGGDGYTF.

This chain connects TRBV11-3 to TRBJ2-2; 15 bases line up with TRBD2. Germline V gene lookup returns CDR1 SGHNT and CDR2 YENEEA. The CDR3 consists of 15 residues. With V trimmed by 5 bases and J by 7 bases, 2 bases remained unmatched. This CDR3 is CASSAGLAGGGELFF. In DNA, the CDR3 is TGTGCCAGCAGCGCGGGACTAGCGGGAGGCGGGGAGCTGTTTTTT.

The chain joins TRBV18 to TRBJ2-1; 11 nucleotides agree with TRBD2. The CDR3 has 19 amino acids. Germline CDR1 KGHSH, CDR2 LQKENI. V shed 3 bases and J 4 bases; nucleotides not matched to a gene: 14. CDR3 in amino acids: CASSPEGTSGTLGYNEQFF. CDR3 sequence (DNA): TGTGCCAGCTCACCTGAGGGGACTAGCGGTACCCTCGGTTACAATGAGCAGTTCTTC.

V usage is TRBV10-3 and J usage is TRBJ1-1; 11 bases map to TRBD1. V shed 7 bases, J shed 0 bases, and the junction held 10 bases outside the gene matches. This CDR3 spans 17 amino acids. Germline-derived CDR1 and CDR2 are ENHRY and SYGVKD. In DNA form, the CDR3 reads TGTGCCATCAATAACCACCGGGACAGGGGGATGAACACTGAAGCTTTCTTT. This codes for CAINNHRDRGMNTEAFF.

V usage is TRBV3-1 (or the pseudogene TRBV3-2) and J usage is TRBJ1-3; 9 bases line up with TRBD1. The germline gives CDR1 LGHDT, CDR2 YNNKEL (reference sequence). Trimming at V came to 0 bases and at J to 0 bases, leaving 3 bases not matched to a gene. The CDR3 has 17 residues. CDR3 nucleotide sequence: TGTGCCAGCAGCCAAGACGGGACAGGGAGCTCTGGAAACACCATATATTTT. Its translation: CASSQDGTGSSGNTIYF.

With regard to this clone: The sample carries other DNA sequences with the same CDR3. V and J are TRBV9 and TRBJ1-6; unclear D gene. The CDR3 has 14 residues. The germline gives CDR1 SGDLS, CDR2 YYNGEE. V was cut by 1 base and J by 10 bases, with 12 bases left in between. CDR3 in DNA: TGTGCCAGCAGCGTACGGGGATTAGGGTCACCCCTCCACTTT. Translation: CASSVRGLGSPLHF.